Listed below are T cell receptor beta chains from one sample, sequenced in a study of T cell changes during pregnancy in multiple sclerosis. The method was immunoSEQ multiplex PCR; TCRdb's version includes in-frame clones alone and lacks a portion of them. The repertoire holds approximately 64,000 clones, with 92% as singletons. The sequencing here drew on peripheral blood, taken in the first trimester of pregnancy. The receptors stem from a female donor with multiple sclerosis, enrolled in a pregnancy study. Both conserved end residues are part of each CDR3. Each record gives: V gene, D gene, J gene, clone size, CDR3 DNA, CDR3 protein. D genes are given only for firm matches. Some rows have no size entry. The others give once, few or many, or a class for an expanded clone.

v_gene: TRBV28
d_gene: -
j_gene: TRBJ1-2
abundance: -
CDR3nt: TGTGCCAGCAGGTCAGGGCGCGGCTACACCTTC
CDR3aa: CASRSGRGYTF

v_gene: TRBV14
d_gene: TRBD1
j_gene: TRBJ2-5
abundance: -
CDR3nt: TGTGCCAGCAGCCCAGGGACAGGGGGCGTCGAGACCCAGTACTTC
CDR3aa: CASSPGTGGVETQYF

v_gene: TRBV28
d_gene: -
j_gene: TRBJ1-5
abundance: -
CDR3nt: TGTGCCAGCAGTTTATTGGGGGCTGGCAATCAGCCCCAGCATTTT
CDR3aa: CASSLLGAGNQPQHF

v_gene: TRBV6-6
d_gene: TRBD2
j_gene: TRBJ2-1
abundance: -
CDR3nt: TGTGCCAGCAACCCACTAGCGGGCCGGACGAATGAGCAGTTCTTC
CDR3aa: CASNPLAGRTNEQFF

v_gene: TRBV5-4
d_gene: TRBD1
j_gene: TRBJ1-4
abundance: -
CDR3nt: TGTGCCAGCAGCGACCGGGACAGGGGTCGTTCTAATGAAAAACTGTTTTTT
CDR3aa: CASSDRDRGRSNEKLFF

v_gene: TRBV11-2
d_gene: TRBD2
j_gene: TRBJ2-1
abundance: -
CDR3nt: TGTGCCAGCGGCGGAGAGGGACTAGCGGGGGGCAATGAGCAGTTCTTC
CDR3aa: CASGGEGLAGGNEQFF

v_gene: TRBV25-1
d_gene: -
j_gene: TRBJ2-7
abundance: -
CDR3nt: TGTGCCAGCAGTGAACAGGGTTACGAGCAGTACTTC
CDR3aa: CASSEQGYEQYF

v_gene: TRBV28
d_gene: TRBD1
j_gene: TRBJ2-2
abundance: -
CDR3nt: TGTGCCAGTGGACAGGGGGTGGCCGGGGAGCTGTTTTTT
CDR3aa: CASGQGVAGELFF

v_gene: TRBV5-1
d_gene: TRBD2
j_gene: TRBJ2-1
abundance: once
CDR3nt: TGCGCCAGCAGCTTGGGAGTGACTAGCGGGATCGGGAAGCAGTTCTTC
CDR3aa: CASSLGVTSGIGKQFF

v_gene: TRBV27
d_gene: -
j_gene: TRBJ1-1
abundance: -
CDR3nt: TGTGCCAGCAGTGCCTATTTCCAGAACACTGAAGCTTTCTTT
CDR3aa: CASSAYFQNTEAFF

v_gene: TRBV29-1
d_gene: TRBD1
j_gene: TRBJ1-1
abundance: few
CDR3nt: TGCAGCGCCGGGACAGGGGATAACACTGAAGCTTTCTTT
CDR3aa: CSAGTGDNTEAFF

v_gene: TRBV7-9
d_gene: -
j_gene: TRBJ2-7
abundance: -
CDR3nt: TGTGCCAGCGCCGGAGCAGGGCTCGAGCAGTACTTC
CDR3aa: CASAGAGLEQYF

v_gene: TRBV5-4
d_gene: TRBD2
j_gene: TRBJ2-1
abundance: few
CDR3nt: TGTGCCAGCAGCCTCCGACTAGCGGGAAGGCATGAGCAGTTCTTC
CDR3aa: CASSLRLAGRHEQFF

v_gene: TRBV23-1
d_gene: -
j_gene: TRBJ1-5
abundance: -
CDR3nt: TGCGCCAGCAGTCGGAGGCAGGTAAATCAGCCCCAGCATTTT
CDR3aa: CASSRRQVNQPQHF

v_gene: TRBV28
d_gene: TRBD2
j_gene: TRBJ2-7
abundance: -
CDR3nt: TGTGCCAGCAGTTTTTCTAGCGGGTCCTACGAGCAGTACTTC
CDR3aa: CASSFSSGSYEQYF

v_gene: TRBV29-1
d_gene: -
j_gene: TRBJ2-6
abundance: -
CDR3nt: TGCAGCGTTGGAGAGAGTCGTGGGGCCAACGTCCTGACTTTC
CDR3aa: CSVGESRGANVLTF

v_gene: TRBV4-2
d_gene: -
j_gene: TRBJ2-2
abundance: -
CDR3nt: TGTGCCAGCAGCCAAGAGGCCGCCGGGACTTTCACCGGGGAGCTGTTTTTT
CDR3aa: CASSQEAAGTFTGELFF